Below, one T cell receptor (beta chain) is given with its context. The repertoire was sequenced with immunoSEQ multiplex PCR; TCRdb's copy has only in-frame clones and lacks some. This sample has some 300,000 clones, with under 90% found just once. The data are from a study of blood T cell repertoires in COVID-19. This CDR3 spans 15 amino acids. Unmatched junction bases numbered 9, after V lost 5 bases and J lost 5 bases. The V gene's germline CDR1 is LNHDA and CDR2 SQIVND (reference sequence). The chain recombines TRBV19 with TRBJ2-5, with 9 bases fitting TRBD2. Sample: peripheral blood. The receptor was derived from a woman aged 25 to 39 with COVID-19, enrolled during active disease. CDR3 loop: CASSRGGGAGETQYF. The CDR3 DNA sequence: TGTGCCAGTAGTCGAGGCGGGGGGGCCGGTGAGACCCAGTACTTC.